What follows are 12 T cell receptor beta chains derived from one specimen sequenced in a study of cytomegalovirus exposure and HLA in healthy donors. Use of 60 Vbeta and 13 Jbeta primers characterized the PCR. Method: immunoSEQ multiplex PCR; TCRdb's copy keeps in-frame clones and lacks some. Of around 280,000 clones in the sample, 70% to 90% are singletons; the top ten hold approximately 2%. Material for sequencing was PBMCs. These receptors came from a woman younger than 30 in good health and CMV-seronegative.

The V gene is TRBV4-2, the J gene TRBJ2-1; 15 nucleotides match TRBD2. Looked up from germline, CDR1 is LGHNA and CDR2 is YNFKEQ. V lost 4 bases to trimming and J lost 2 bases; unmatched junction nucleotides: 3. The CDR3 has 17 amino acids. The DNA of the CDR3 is TGTGCCAGCAGCCTAGGACTAGCGGGGGGGCCCTACAATGAGCAGTTCTTC. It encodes CASSLGLAGGPYNEQFF.

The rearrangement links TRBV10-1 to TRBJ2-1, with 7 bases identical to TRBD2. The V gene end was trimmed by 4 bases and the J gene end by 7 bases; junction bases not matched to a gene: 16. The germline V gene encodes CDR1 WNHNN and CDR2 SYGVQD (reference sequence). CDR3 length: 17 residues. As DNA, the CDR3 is TGCGCCAGCAGTGCACGACTGGGGACGGGGGGTGGGAATGAGCAGTTCTTC. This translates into CASSARLGTGGGNEQFF.

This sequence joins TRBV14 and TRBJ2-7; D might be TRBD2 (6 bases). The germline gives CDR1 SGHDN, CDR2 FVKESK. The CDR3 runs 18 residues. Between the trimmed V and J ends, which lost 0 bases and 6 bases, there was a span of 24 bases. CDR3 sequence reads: CASSQDFPGGPLKGEQYF. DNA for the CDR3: TGTGCCAGCAGCCAAGATTTTCCAGGAGGGCCTCTAAAGGGCGAGCAGTACTTC.

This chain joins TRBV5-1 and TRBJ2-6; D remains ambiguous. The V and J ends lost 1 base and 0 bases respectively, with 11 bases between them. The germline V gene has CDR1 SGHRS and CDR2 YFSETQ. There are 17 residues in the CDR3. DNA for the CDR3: TGCGCCAGCAGCTTGCCCTATCCTGCCTCTGGGGCCAACGTCCTGACTTTC. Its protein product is CASSLPYPASGANVLTF.

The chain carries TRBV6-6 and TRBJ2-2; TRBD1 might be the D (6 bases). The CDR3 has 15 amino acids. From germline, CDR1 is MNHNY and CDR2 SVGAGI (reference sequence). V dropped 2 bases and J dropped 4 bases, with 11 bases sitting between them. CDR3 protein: CASSYQDSTTGELFF. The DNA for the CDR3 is TGTGCCAGCAGTTACCAGGACAGCACCACCGGGGAGCTGTTTTTT.

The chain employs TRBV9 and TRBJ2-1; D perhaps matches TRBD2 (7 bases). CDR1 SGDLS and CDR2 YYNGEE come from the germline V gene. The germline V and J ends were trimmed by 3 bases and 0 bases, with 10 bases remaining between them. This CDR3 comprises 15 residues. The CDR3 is CASSGRGGSYNEQFF. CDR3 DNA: TGTGCCAGCAGCGGGAGGGGGGGCTCCTACAATGAGCAGTTCTTC.

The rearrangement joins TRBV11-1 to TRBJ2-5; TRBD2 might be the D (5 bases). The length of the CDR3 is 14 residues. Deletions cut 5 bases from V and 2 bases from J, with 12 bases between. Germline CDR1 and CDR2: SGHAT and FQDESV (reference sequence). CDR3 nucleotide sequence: TGTGCCAGCAGCCTAAGCGGACTGCAAGAGACCCAGTACTTC. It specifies CASSLSGLQETQYF.

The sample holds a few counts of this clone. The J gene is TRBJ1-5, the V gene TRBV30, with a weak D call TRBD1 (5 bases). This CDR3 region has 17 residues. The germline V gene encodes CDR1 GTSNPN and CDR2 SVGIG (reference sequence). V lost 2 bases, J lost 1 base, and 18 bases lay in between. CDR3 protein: CAWSTRGGATSNQPQHF. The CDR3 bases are TGTGCCTGGAGTACCCGGGGCGGGGCCACGAGCAATCAGCCCCAGCATTTT.

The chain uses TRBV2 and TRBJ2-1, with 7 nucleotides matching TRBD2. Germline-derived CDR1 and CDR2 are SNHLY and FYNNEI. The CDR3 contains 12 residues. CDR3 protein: CAWGGERNEQFF. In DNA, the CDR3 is TGTGCATGGGGAGGGGAGAGAAATGAGCAGTTCTTC.

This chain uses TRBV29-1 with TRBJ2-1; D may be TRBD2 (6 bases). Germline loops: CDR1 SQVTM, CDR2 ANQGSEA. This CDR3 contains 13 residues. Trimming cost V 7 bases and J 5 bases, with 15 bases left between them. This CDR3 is CSAPGGSHNEQFF. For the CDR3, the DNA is TGCAGCGCCCCCGGAGGGAGTCACAATGAGCAGTTCTTC.

CDR3 amino acids: CASSGFGTSGSRGELFF. The CDR3 DNA is TGTGCCAGCAGCGGGTTTGGGACTAGCGGTTCTAGGGGGGAGCTGTTTTTT. V usage is TRBV4-2 and J usage is TRBJ2-2; 11 bases map to TRBD2. The CDR3 has 17 amino acids. J gave up 8 bases and V 5 bases, and 13 bases lay outside the gene matches. The germline gives CDR1 LGHNA, CDR2 YNFKEQ.

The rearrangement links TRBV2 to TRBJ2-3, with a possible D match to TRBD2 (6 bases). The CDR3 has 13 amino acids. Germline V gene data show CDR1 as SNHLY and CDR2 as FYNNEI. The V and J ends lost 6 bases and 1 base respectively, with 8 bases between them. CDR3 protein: CASRASGTDTQYF. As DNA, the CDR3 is TGTGCCAGCAGGGCTAGCGGCACAGATACGCAGTATTTT.